This T cell receptor (beta chain) was found in a study of T cell changes during pregnancy in multiple sclerosis. This clone has a single count. Germline lookup yields CDR1 SGHRS and CDR2 YFSETQ. The germline V and J ends were trimmed by 2 bases and 1 base, with 6 bases remaining between them. This CDR3 is 13 amino acids long. Sequencing used immunoSEQ multiplex PCR; TCRdb keeps in-frame clones, though not all of them. The sample yields roughly 60,000 clones, less than 95% seen once. Sequencing used peripheral blood, obtained in the second trimester of pregnancy. The V gene is TRBV5-1, the J gene TRBJ1-2; D uncertain. This receptor was taken from a female donor in good health, enrolled as a control in a pregnancy study. As DNA, the CDR3 is TGCGCCAGCAGCTTTTCAGATAACTATGGCTACACCTTC. Its translation: CASSFSDNYGYTF.